This T cell receptor (beta chain) was found in a study of human T cells and chemical hapten exposure. Study-level points and caveats: Healthy people's immune response may differ from that of the donors, who had alopecia. Patch test score was positively correlated with the counts of TCRs that had expanded at PT1.

Time point defined: pre-sensitization, week 0. Stated treatment: therapeutic diphenylcyclopropenone sensitization with weekly scalp DPC. This clonotype was observed many times. What it binds is unknown. This CDR3 contains 17 residues. Trimming at V came to 1 base and at J to 0 bases, leaving 3 bases not matched to a gene. Germline CDR1 is MGHRA and CDR2 is YSYEKL. TCRdb re-called the RACE reads through MiXCR, storing one row per CDR3 protein. The table records approximately 320,000 distinct CDR3 sequences, around 5% of them present only once. The TCR comes from a woman between 18 and 29 years old with alopecia areata. Some clones in this sample may be carry-over from other donors' samples. Sequenced material: whole blood, taken in connection with sensitization to the hapten diphenylcyclopropenone (DPC). The chain links TRBV4-1 to TRBJ2-3; TRBD2 matches 11 bases. DNA for the CDR3: TGCGCCAGCAGCCAAGCCGGGACTAGCGGTAGCACAGATACGCAGTATTTT. This gives the protein CASSQAGTSGSTDTQYF.